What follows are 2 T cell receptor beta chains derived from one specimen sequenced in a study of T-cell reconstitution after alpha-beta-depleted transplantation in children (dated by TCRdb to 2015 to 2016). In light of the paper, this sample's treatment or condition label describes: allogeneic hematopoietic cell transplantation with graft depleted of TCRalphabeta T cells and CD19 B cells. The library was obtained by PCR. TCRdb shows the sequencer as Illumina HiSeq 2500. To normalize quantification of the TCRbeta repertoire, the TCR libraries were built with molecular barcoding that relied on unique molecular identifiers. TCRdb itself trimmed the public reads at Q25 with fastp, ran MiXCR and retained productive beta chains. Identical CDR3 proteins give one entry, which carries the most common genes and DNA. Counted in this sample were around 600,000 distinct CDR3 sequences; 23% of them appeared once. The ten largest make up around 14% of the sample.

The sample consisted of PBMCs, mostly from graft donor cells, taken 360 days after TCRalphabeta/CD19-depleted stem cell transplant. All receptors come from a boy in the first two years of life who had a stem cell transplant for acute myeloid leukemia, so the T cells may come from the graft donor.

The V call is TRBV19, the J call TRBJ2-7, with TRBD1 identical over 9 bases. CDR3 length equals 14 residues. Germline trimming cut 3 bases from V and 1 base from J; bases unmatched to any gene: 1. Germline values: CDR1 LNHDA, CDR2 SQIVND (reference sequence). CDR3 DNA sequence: TGTGCCAGTAGTATGGGACAGGGTTCCTACGAGCAGTACTTC. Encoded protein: CASSMGQGSYEQYF.

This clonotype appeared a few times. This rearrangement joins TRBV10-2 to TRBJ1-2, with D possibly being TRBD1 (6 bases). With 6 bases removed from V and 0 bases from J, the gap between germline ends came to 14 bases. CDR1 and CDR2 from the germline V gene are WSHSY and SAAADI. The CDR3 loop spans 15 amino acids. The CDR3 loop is CASREGGASNYGYTF. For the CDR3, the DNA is TGCGCCAGCAGAGAGGGGGGCGCCTCTAACTATGGCTACACCTTC.